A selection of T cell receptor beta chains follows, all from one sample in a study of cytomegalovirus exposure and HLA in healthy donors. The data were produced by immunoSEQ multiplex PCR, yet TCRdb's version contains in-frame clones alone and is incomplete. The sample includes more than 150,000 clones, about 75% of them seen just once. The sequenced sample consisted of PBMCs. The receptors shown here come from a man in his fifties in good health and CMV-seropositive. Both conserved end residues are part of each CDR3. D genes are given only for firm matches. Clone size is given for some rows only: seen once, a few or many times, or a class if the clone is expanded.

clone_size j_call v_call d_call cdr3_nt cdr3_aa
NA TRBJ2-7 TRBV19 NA TGTGCCAGTAGTATAGGCGGCGGCTCGGTCGAGCAGTACTTC CASSIGGGSVEQYF
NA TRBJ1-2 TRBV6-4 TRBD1 TGTGCCAGCAGTGCGAAATCCGTTGGGCAGGGGGCTAACTATGGCTACACCTTC CASSAKSVGQGANYGYTF
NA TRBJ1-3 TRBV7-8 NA TGTGCCAGCAGCTTAGAAGCAGGGCACGGAAACACCATATATTTT CASSLEAGHGNTIYF
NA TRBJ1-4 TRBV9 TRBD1 TGTGCCAGCGCAGGGGGAAATAATGAAAAACTGTTTTTT CASAGGNNEKLFF
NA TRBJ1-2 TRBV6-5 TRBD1 TGTGCCAGCAGTCCGGGGACAGTGGGTGGCTACACCTTC CASSPGTVGGYTF
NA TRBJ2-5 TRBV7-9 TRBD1 TGTTCCAGCAGTTTGACAGGGGGCGGATTGGGTATTATATACTTC CSSSLTGGGLGIIYF
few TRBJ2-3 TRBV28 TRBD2 TGTGCCAGCAGTTTATGGATGTCGAGAGGGTCTAGCGGGGGCACAGATACGCAGTATTTT CASSLWMSRGSSGGTDTQYF
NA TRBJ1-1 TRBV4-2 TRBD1 TGTGCCAGCAGCCAAGAGAGGAGGGGGCGAGCAGCTTTCTTT CASSQERRGRAAFF
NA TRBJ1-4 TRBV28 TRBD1 TGTGCCAGCAGCGGCACAGGGGGGGGCCTTGAAAAACTGTTTTTT CASSGTGGGLEKLFF
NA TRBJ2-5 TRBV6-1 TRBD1 TGTGCCAGTTTCACAGGGGGCAGAGAGACCCAGTACTTC CASFTGGRETQYF
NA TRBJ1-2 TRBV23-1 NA TGCGCCAGCAGTCCCCTTCTGGGCCATGGCTACACCTTC CASSPLLGHGYTF
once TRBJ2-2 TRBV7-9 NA TGTTCCAGCAGCTTCTCATCAGGTGGCGGGGAGCTGTTTTTT CSSSFSSGGGELFF
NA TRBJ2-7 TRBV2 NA TGTGCCAGCAGTGAGTTGGCAGGGGAAGATGAGCAGTACTTC CASSELAGEDEQYF
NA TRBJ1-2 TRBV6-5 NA TGTGCCAGCAGTCCAACTACACAATACTATGGCTACACCTTC CASSPTTQYYGYTF
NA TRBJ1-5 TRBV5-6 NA TGTGCCAGCGGCCATAGGGCGGGATACAATCAGCCCCAGCATTTT CASGHRAGYNQPQHF
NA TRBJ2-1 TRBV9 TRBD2 TGTGCCAGCAGCGTAGCGCCCAGCGGGGCGAATGAGCAGTTCTTC CASSVAPSGANEQFF
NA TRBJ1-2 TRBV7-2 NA TGTGCCAGCAGCTCAGCAGGGACAACTTTTGTCCATGGCTACACCTTC CASSSAGTTFVHGYTF
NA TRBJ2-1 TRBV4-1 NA TGCGCCAGCAGCCAAGGACAGGTACCCTACAATGAGCAGTTCTTC CASSQGQVPYNEQFF
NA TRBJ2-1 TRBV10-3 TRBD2 TGTGCCATCGGGCGGGGGGAGGGAAATGAGCAGTTCTTC CAIGRGEGNEQFF
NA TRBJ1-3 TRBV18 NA TGTGCCAGCTCACCCCGGGACTCTGGAAACACCATATATTTT CASSPRDSGNTIYF
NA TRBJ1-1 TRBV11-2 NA TGTGCCAGCAGCTTATTTCCCGGGGAGGGTTTCGAAGCTTTCTTT CASSLFPGEGFEAFF
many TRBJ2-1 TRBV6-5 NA TGTGCCAGCAGTTACTCCCCCAGGGGGGATGAGCAGTTCTTC CASSYSPRGDEQFF
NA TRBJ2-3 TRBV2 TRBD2 TGTGCCAGCAGGGTTTCGACTAGCGGGGGGCCCGACAGCACAGATACGCAGTATTTT CASRVSTSGGPDSTDTQYF
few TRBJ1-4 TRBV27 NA TGTGCCAGCAGTTTATCAGGCAGGGGAAGGGAAAAACTGTTTTTT CASSLSGRGREKLFF
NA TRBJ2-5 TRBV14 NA TGTGCCAGCAGCCAAGGACTTACCCAGTACTTC CASSQGLTQYF
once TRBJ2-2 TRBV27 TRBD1 TGTGCCAGCAGTCAGACAGGGGGCTCTTTCCTGGCCACCGGGGAGCTGTTTTTT CASSQTGGSFLATGELFF
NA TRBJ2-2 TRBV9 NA TGTGCCAGCAGCGTATCCATCGAGATGGCGGGGACGAACGGGGAGCTGTTTTTT CASSVSIEMAGTNGELFF
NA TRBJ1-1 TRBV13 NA TGTGCCAGCAGCTTAGGCGATTTTTTATCCGGACAGAACACTGAAGCTTTCTTT CASSLGDFLSGQNTEAFF
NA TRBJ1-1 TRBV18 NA TGTGCCAGCTCACTTAGACAAGCGGGGGACACTGAAGCTTTCTTT CASSLRQAGDTEAFF
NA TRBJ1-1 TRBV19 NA TGTGCCAGTAAGGGAGGAACGGGATACACTGAAGCTTTCTTT CASKGGTGYTEAFF
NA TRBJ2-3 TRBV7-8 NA TGTGCCAGCAGCTTAGGAAGGTTGGTCAGGGGAACAGATACGCAGTATTTT CASSLGRLVRGTDTQYF
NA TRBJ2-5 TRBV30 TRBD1 TGTGCCTGGGGCAGGGACAGGTGGAAGTACTTC CAWGRDRWKYF
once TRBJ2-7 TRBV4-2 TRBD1 TGTGCCAGCAGCCATCCGGGACAGGCAACCTACGAGCAGTACTTC CASSHPGQATYEQYF
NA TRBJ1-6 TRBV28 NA TGTGCCAGCAGTTTCGTCGTGCAGGGCCGTTCACCCCTCCACTTT CASSFVVQGRSPLHF
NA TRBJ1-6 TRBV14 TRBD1 TGTGCCAGCAGCCCTCTTGGGGGGACAGGGAATTCACCCCTCCACTTT CASSPLGGTGNSPLHF
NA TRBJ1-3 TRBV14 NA TGTGCCAGCAGCCTCCGCGAGATCCGAAGTACTGGAAACACCATATATTTT CASSLREIRSTGNTIYF
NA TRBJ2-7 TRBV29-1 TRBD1 TGCAGCGTGGCCCGGGGACAGGGCTACGAGCAGTACTTC CSVARGQGYEQYF
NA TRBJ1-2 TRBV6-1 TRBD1 TGTGCCAGCAGTGGGACAGGCCCCAAGCGTGGCTACACCTTC CASSGTGPKRGYTF
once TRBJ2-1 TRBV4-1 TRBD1 TGCGCCAGCAGCCAAGAGCAGGGGGCAGGTGAGCAGTTCTTC CASSQEQGAGEQFF
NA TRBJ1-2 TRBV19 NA TGTGCCAGTAGTCAGGTCGAACCCCCAAACTATGGCTACACCTTC CASSQVEPPNYGYTF
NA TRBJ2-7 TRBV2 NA TGTGCCAGCAGTGACCGCAGGTCCACCTACGAGCAGTACTTC CASSDRRSTYEQYF
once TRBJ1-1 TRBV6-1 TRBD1 TGTGCCAGCACAGGGGGCGCGGACACTGAAGCTTTCTTT CASTGGADTEAFF
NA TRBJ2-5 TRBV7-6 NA TGTGCCAGCAGCTTGGACAATCCCTTGGAGACCCAGTACTTC CASSLDNPLETQYF
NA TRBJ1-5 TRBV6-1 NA TGTGCCAGCAGGGAGGACGCGGATCAGCCCCAGCATTTT CASREDADQPQHF
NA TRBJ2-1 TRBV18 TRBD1 TGTGCCAGCTCACACGGACAGGAGGCTAACAATGAGCAGTTCTTC CASSHGQEANNEQFF
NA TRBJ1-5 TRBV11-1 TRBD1 TGTGCCAGCAGCCATATCGGGACAGGGCTTAGATTGGTTCAGCCCCAGCATTTT CASSHIGTGLRLVQPQHF
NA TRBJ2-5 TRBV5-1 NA TGCGCCAGCCGCCCGCCGGGGGGCGCGGAGACCCAGTACTTC CASRPPGGAETQYF
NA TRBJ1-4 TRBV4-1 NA TGCGCCAGCAGCCCACGGACAGAGAATGAAAAACTGTTTTTT CASSPRTENEKLFF
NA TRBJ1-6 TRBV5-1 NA TGCGCCAGCAGCTTCAGGGATTTTTCACCCCTCCACTTT CASSFRDFSPLHF
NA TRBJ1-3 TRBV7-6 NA TGTGCCAGCAGCTTAGGGAGCCAGGGATCTGGAAACACCATATATTTT CASSLGSQGSGNTIYF
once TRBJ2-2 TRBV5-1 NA TGCGCCAGCAGGCGCGGGACAGATAACACCGGGGAGCTGTTTTTT CASRRGTDNTGELFF
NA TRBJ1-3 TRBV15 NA TGTGCCACCAGCAAAGCTCGAAACACCATATATTTT CATSKARNTIYF
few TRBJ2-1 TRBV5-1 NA TGCGCCAGCAGACCTGATCGGGGTGAGCAGTTCTTC CASRPDRGEQFF
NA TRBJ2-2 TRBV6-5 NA TGTGCCAGCAGTTCGGTACAGATAAACACCGGGGAGCTGTTTTTT CASSSVQINTGELFF
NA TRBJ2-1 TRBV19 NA TGTGCCAGTAGTATGGGACAAGATGCCAATGAGCAGTTCTTC CASSMGQDANEQFF